These T cell receptor beta chains were read from a single sample in a study of technical replicates of blood from a handful of donors. TCRdb keeps only in-frame clones here, not all; method: immunoSEQ multiplex PCR. The profile shows under 70,000 clones, roughly 90% of them singletons. Sequencing was done on a sample of PBMCs. These receptors originate from a human donor in good health. Some clones in this sample may be carry-over from other donors' samples. Both conserved end residues are part of each CDR3. D genes are given only for firm matches. Not every row has a clone size; where given, it reads once, few, many or a size class.

V gene: TRBV5-1; clone size: .; D gene: TRBD1; J gene: TRBJ2-5; CDR3 protein: CASSPDRTETQYF; CDR3 DNA: TGCGCCAGCAGCCCGGACAGGACAGAGACCCAGTACTTC
V gene: TRBV7-8; clone size: .; D gene: .; J gene: TRBJ1-1; CDR3 protein: CASSSVSAGPEAFF; CDR3 DNA: TGTGCCAGCAGCTCCGTCTCGGCAGGCCCTGAAGCTTTCTTT
V gene: TRBV7-9; clone size: .; D gene: TRBD1; J gene: TRBJ1-4; CDR3 protein: CASSLDRGTNEKLFF; CDR3 DNA: TGTGCCAGCAGCTTAGACAGGGGGACTAATGAAAAACTGTTTTTT
V gene: TRBV19; clone size: .; D gene: TRBD2; J gene: TRBJ2-1; CDR3 protein: CASTLTSLVSNEQFF; CDR3 DNA: TGTGCCAGTACCCTGACTAGCCTAGTCTCCAATGAGCAGTTCTTC
V gene: TRBV7-9; clone size: medium-sized; D gene: .; J gene: TRBJ1-6; CDR3 protein: CASSMYRYYNSPLHF; CDR3 DNA: TGTGCCAGCAGCATGTACAGATACTATAATTCACCCCTCCACTTT
V gene: TRBV6-5; clone size: .; D gene: TRBD1; J gene: TRBJ1-1; CDR3 protein: CAIRTGKNTEAFF; CDR3 DNA: TGTGCCATAAGGACAGGGAAGAACACTGAAGCTTTCTTT
V gene: TRBV7-8; clone size: .; D gene: .; J gene: TRBJ2-3; CDR3 protein: CASSLGYTVVTDTQYF; CDR3 DNA: TGTGCCAGCAGCTTAGGGTATACTGTAGTAACAGATACGCAGTATTTT
V gene: TRBV7-6; clone size: .; D gene: TRBD1; J gene: TRBJ2-7; CDR3 protein: CASSLTGTGVYEQYF; CDR3 DNA: TGTGCCAGCAGCCTCACAGGGACAGGGGTCTACGAGCAGTACTTC
V gene: TRBV27; clone size: .; D gene: TRBD1; J gene: TRBJ2-5; CDR3 protein: CASRFGQGETQYF; CDR3 DNA: TGTGCCAGCAGATTTGGACAGGGTGAGACCCAGTACTTC
V gene: TRBV10-3; clone size: once; D gene: .; J gene: TRBJ2-3; CDR3 protein: CATAQGDTQYF; CDR3 DNA: TGTGCCACAGCCCAGGGGGATACGCAGTATTTT
V gene: TRBV10-3; clone size: .; D gene: TRBD2; J gene: TRBJ2-1; CDR3 protein: CAISEPSGAYNEQFF; CDR3 DNA: TGTGCCATCAGTGAACCTAGCGGAGCCTACAATGAGCAGTTCTTC
V gene: TRBV30; clone size: .; D gene: .; J gene: TRBJ2-7; CDR3 protein: CAWSVLTGVYEQYF; CDR3 DNA: TGTGCCTGGAGTGTACTGACGGGAGTCTACGAGCAGTACTTC
V gene: TRBV6-5; clone size: .; D gene: TRBD1; J gene: TRBJ1-2; CDR3 protein: CASSPTGAGYTF; CDR3 DNA: TGTGCCAGCAGTCCTACAGGGGCCGGCTACACCTTC
V gene: TRBV30; clone size: .; D gene: .; J gene: TRBJ1-5; CDR3 protein: CAWSDRSNQPQHF; CDR3 DNA: TGTGCCTGGAGTGACAGGAGCAATCAGCCCCAGCATTTT
V gene: TRBV4-3; clone size: once; D gene: TRBD2; J gene: TRBJ2-3; CDR3 protein: CASSQSFSGGPDTQYF; CDR3 DNA: TGCGCCAGCAGCCAAAGTTTTAGCGGGGGTCCAGATACGCAGTATTTT
V gene: TRBV19; clone size: .; D gene: TRBD1; J gene: TRBJ2-2; CDR3 protein: CASRRDRATGELFF; CDR3 DNA: TGTGCCAGTAGACGGGACAGGGCCACCGGGGAGCTGTTTTTT
V gene: TRBV4-2; clone size: .; D gene: TRBD1; J gene: TRBJ2-7; CDR3 protein: CASSQDPQGAFDEQYF; CDR3 DNA: TGTGCCAGCAGCCAAGATCCCCAGGGGGCGTTTGACGAGCAGTACTTC
V gene: TRBV18; clone size: .; D gene: .; J gene: TRBJ1-4; CDR3 protein: CASTLDREKLFF; CDR3 DNA: TGTGCCAGCACCTTGGACAGAGAAAAACTGTTTTTT
V gene: TRBV7-3; clone size: .; D gene: .; J gene: TRBJ2-3; CDR3 protein: CASSKRGGSSDTQYF; CDR3 DNA: TGTGCCAGCAGCAAACGGGGAGGAAGTTCAGATACGCAGTATTTT
V gene: TRBV7-9; clone size: once; D gene: .; J gene: TRBJ2-7; CDR3 protein: CASRPDISYEQYF; CDR3 DNA: TGTGCCAGCAGACCGGACATTTCCTACGAGCAGTACTTC
V gene: TRBV2; clone size: once; D gene: .; J gene: TRBJ2-2; CDR3 protein: CASTSENTGELFF; CDR3 DNA: TGTGCCAGCACTAGCGAGAACACCGGGGAGCTGTTTTTT
V gene: TRBV2; clone size: .; D gene: .; J gene: TRBJ2-2; CDR3 protein: CASRSGGANTGELFF; CDR3 DNA: TGTGCCAGCCGGTCGGGCGGGGCGAACACCGGGGAGCTGTTTTTT
V gene: TRBV9; clone size: .; D gene: TRBD1; J gene: TRBJ1-6; CDR3 protein: CASSARQGETYNSPLHF; CDR3 DNA: TGTGCCAGCAGCGCGAGACAGGGGGAAACCTATAATTCACCCCTCCACTTT
V gene: TRBV28; clone size: .; D gene: TRBD2; J gene: TRBJ2-3; CDR3 protein: CASVSGGASGRVDTQYF; CDR3 DNA: TGTGCCAGTGTTAGCGGGGGGGCATCGGGGAGGGTGGATACGCAGTATTTT
V gene: TRBV4-1; clone size: .; D gene: TRBD1; J gene: TRBJ1-4; CDR3 protein: CASSQHGQGSEKLFF; CDR3 DNA: TGCGCCAGCAGCCAACATGGACAGGGAAGTGAAAAACTGTTTTTT
V gene: TRBV7-3; clone size: .; D gene: .; J gene: TRBJ1-2; CDR3 protein: CASSPGSGGEGYTF; CDR3 DNA: TGTGCCAGCAGCCCAGGTTCGGGGGGCGAAGGCTACACCTTC
V gene: TRBV18; clone size: .; D gene: .; J gene: TRBJ2-1; CDR3 protein: CASSPPAGSSYNEQFF; CDR3 DNA: TGTGCCAGCTCACCACCGGCGGGAAGCTCCTACAATGAGCAGTTCTTC
V gene: TRBV12-1; clone size: .; D gene: .; J gene: TRBJ2-1; CDR3 protein: CASSFRLAGVSFNEQFF; CDR3 DNA: TGTGCCAGCAGCTTTCGCCTAGCGGGAGTATCTTTCAATGAGCAGTTCTTC
V gene: TRBV6-6; clone size: .; D gene: TRBD1; J gene: TRBJ2-7; CDR3 protein: CASSAVRAGGSYEQYF; CDR3 DNA: TGTGCCAGCAGCGCAGTTAGGGCAGGGGGATCCTACGAGCAGTACTTC
V gene: TRBV4-1; clone size: .; D gene: TRBD1; J gene: TRBJ1-3; CDR3 protein: CASSLQAGTGGFGGNTIYF; CDR3 DNA: TGCGCCAGCAGCCTCCAAGCGGGGACAGGGGGTTTTGGGGGAAACACCATATATTTT